A selection of T cell receptor beta chains follows, all from one sample in a study of CD8+ T cells in alopecia areata. This table comes from immunoSEQ multiplex PCR, and its TCRdb copy is limited to in-frame clones, with some not included. Of about 210,000 clones in the sample, 35% to 40% were seen once. The sample in question was CD4+ T cells sorted from blood, obtained between weeks 30 and 35, from a patient treated with tofacitinib. Receptors were obtained from a human donor with alopecia areata. Each CDR3 is given with its conserved first and last residue.

CDR3: CASSVEPLNTEAFF
J: TRBJ1-1
V: TRBV9

CDR3: CASSLLIGLAGPSSYEQYF
J: TRBJ2-7
V: TRBV7-2

CDR3: CAWSVLRETQYF
J: TRBJ2-5
V: TRBV30

CDR3: CASSARQGGTEAFF
J: TRBJ1-1
V: TRBV2

CDR3: CASSPGQASYEQYF
J: TRBJ2-7
V: TRBV6-5

CDR3: CASSQVEGGSADTQYF
J: TRBJ2-3
V: TRBV4-2

CDR3: CASSLVRSYEQYF
J: TRBJ2-7
V: TRBV5-1

CDR3: CASSQGGLAGLLNFVNEQFF
J: TRBJ2-1
V: TRBV4-1

CDR3: CASSRTQETQYF
J: TRBJ2-5
V: TRBV5-1

CDR3: CSARGVSEAFF
J: TRBJ1-1
V: TRBV20-1

CDR3: CASSRGNYGYTF
J: TRBJ1-2
V: TRBV6-1

CDR3: CASSLRGGYTF
J: TRBJ1-2
V: TRBV7-2

CDR3: CASSLHNNYGYTF
J: TRBJ1-2
V: TRBV5-6

CDR3: CASSLGSAGTTNIQYF
J: TRBJ2-4
V: TRBV5-1

CDR3: CASSSLGVNTEAFF
J: TRBJ1-1
V: TRBV6-5

CDR3: CASSVLGSADSPLHF
J: TRBJ1-6
V: TRBV9

CDR3: CSVMRNTGELFF
J: TRBJ2-2
V: TRBV29-1

CDR3: CASTERALSYNEQFF
J: TRBJ2-1
V: TRBV5-1

CDR3: CASNAGQGARDTQYF
J: TRBJ2-3
V: TRBV9

CDR3: CAWTGTAPGAFF
J: TRBJ1-1
V: TRBV30

CDR3: CASSRGLAGARETQYF
J: TRBJ2-5
V: TRBV7-2

CDR3: CASGKGTGELFF
J: TRBJ2-2
V: TRBV2

CDR3: CSARDSVNENSPLHF
J: TRBJ1-6
V: TRBV29-1

CDR3: CASSLGLAGETQYF
J: TRBJ2-5
V: TRBV5-6

CDR3: CASSFQGDTQYF
J: TRBJ2-3
V: TRBV7-2

CDR3: CASSATSGHTDTQYF
J: TRBJ2-3
V: TRBV2

CDR3: CASSVDRGDTQYF
J: TRBJ2-3
V: TRBV11-2

CDR3: CAWSVNTPAFF
J: TRBJ1-1
V: TRBV30

CDR3: CSVGTGVGETQYF
J: TRBJ2-5
V: TRBV29-1

CDR3: CASSSGSGLDGYTF
J: TRBJ1-2
V: TRBV6-6

CDR3: CASSQDRFTSPGPITPSF
J: TRBJ1-2
V: TRBV4-1

CDR3: CASSEEQGVYEQYF
J: TRBJ2-7
V: TRBV5-4

CDR3: CASSLGRVKDGYTF
J: TRBJ1-2
V: TRBV27

CDR3: CASSHRTGSRETQYF
J: TRBJ2-5
V: TRBV5-1

CDR3: CASSARSSGGPHNEQFF
J: TRBJ2-1
V: TRBV19

CDR3: CATSRDQPNGEKLFF
J: TRBJ1-4
V: TRBV15

CDR3: CASSLGGTRSYEQYF
J: TRBJ2-7
V: TRBV7-2

CDR3: CASSEAGRSRGTQYF
J: TRBJ2-3
V: TRBV6-1

CDR3: CASSPDWGYTF
J: TRBJ1-2
V: TRBV18

CDR3: CASSFDRATDTQYF
J: TRBJ2-3
V: TRBV7-9

CDR3: CAWSVQGGSEKLFF
J: TRBJ1-4
V: TRBV30

CDR3: CASSVNRYTEAFF
J: TRBJ1-1
V: TRBV9

CDR3: CAWTYRGHPSSPLHF
J: TRBJ1-6
V: TRBV30

CDR3: CASSLYPETPTEQFF
J: TRBJ2-1
V: TRBV7-3

CDR3: CASSIDWTNTEAFF
J: TRBJ1-1
V: TRBV19

CDR3: CASSLGASGTYEQYF
J: TRBJ2-7
V: TRBV5-1

CDR3: CSARGSWGYTF
J: TRBJ1-2
V: TRBV20-1

CDR3: CASSLGELEQFF
J: TRBJ2-1
V: TRBV5-1

CDR3: CAWSGQGKPYEQYF
J: TRBJ2-7
V: TRBV30

CDR3: CASSARGNSNQPQHF
J: TRBJ1-5
V: TRBV2

CDR3: CASSEWETQYF
J: TRBJ2-5
V: TRBV10-2

CDR3: CASSSSPITDTQYF
J: TRBJ2-3
V: TRBV9

CDR3: CAISGAAVSYEQYF
J: TRBJ2-7
V: TRBV10-3

CDR3: CASRLTGAGNTEAFF
J: TRBJ1-1
V: TRBV6-6

CDR3: CASSSPGGINEQFF
J: TRBJ2-1
V: TRBV6-6